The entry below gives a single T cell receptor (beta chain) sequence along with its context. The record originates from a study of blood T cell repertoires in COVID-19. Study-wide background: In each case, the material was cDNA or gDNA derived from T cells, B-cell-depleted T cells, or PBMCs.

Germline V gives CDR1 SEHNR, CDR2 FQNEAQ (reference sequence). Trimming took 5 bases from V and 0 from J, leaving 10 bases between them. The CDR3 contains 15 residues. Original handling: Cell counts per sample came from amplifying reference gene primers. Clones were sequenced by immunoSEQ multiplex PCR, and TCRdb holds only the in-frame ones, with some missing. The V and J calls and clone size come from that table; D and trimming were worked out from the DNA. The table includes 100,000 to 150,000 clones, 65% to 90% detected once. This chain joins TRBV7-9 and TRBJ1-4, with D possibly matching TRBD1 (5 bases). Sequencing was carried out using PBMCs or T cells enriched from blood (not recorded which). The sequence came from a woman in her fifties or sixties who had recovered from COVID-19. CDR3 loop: CASSVTGSTNEKLFF. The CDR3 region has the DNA TGTGCCAGCAGCGTAACAGGATCAACTAATGAAAAACTGTTTTTT.